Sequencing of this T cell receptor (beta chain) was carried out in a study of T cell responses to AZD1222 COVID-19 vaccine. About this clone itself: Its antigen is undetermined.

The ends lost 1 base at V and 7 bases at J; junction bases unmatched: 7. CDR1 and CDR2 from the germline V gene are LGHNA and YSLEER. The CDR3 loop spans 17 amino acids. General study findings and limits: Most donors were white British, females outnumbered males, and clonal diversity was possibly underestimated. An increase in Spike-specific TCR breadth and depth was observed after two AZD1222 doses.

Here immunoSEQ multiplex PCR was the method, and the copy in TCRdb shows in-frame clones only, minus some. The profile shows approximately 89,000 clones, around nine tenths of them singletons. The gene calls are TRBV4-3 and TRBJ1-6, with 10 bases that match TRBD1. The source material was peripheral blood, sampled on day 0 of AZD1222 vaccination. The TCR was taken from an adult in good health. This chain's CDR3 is CASSQASTGGKNSPLHF. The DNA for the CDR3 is TGCGCCAGCAGCCAAGCCTCGACAGGGGGCAAAAATTCACCCCTCCACTTT.